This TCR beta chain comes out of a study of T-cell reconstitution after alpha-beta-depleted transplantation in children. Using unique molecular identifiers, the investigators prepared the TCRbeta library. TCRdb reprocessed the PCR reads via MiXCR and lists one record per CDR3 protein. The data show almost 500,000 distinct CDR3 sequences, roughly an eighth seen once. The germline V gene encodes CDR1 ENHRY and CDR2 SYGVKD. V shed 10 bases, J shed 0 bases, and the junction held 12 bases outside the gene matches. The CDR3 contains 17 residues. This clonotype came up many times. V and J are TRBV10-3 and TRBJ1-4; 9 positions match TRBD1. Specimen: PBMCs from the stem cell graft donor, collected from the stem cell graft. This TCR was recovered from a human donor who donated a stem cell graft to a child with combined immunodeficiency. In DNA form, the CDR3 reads TGTGCCACTCAACAGGGGGCTAATCCTGCAACTAATGAAAAACTGTTTTTT. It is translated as CATQQGANPATNEKLFF.